The T cell receptor beta chain under discussion was sequenced for a study of beta chain features in type 1 diabetes. Overall study results and limits: Type 1 diabetes patients showed a moderate but significant shortening of TCRB CDR3s in all four CD4+ subsets.

Isolated RNA was reverse transcribed in full, so expressed TCRB transcripts were sequenced. Libraries were prepared by immunoSEQ multiplex PCR; TCRdb keeps only in-frame clonotypes and omits some of them. The sample comprises 600,000 to 700,000 clones, around an eighth of which are singletons, and less than 0.025% rests with the top ten. This clone appeared a few times. The antigen is not known. This CDR3 has 18 residues. From germline, CDR1 is LNHDA and CDR2 SQIVND (reference sequence). Trimming took 2 bases from V and 0 from J; bases not matched to a gene: 7. The specimen was naive CD4+ T cells from blood. The source of this sequence is a man aged 18 to 30 with type 1 diabetes. The rearrangement links TRBV19 to TRBJ2-6, with TRBD1 matching over 7 bases. In nucleotides, the CDR3 is TGTGCCAGTAGTATACCCGGACAGGCTCGCTCTGGGGCCAACGTCCTGACTTTC. It is translated as CASSIPGQARSGANVLTF.